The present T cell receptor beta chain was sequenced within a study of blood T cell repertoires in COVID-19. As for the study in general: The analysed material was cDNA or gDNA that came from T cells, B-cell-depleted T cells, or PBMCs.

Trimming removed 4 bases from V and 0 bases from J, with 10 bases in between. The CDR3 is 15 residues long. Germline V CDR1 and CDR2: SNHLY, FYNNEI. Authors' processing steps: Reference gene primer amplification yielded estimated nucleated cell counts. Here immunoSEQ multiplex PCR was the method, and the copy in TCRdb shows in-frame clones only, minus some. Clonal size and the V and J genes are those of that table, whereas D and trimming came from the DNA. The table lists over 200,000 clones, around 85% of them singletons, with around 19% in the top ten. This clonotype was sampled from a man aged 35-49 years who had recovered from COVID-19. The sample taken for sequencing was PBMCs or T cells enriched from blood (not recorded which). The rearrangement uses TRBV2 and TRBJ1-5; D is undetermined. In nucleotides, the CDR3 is TGTGCCAGCAGTGTAGACACGGCTAGCAATCAGCCCCAGCATTTT. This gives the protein CASSVDTASNQPQHF. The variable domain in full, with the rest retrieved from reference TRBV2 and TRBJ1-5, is EPEVTQTPSHQVTQMGQEVILRCVPISNHLYFYWYRQILGQKVEFLVSFYNNEISEKSEIFDDQFSVERPDGSNFTLKIRSTKLEDSAMYFCASSVDTASNQPQHFGDGTRLSIL.